This entry lists 11 T cell receptor beta chains sequenced from one sample in a study of T cell responses to AZD1222 COVID-19 vaccine. Sequencing was performed with immunoSEQ multiplex PCR; in TCRdb, only in-frame clones are kept and a portion is missing. The table has approximately 140,000 clones, approximately 89% seen once. The material sequenced was peripheral blood, taken on day 0 of AZD1222 vaccination. Receptor source: an adult in good health.

This sequence joins TRBV9 and TRBJ2-7, with 10 positions matching TRBD1. This CDR3 has 14 amino acids. V dropped 9 bases and J dropped 5; count of bases not matched to a gene: 11. Germline V CDR1 and CDR2: SGDLS, YYNGEE. The CDR3 here is CAKPSGTGVDEQYF. The CDR3 DNA follows: TGTGCCAAACCGTCGGGGACAGGGGTGGACGAGCAGTACTTC.

This chain uses TRBV25-1 with TRBJ1-1, with D hard to call. V was shortened by 7 bases and J by 7 bases, with 16 bases between the two germline ends. The CDR3 totals 13 residues. Germline V CDR1 and CDR2: MGHDK, SYGVNS. Here the CDR3 reads CASKQSTLNEAFF. CDR3 sequence (DNA): TGTGCCAGCAAGCAAAGTACGCTCAATGAAGCTTTCTTT.

The chain employs TRBV30 and TRBJ1-2, with D uncertain. The CDR3 loop spans 11 amino acids. Germline V gene sequence: CDR1 GTSNPN, CDR2 SVGIG (reference sequence). The V end was cut by 2 bases, the J end by 0 bases, with 1 base between. The CDR3 nucleotides are TGTGCCTGGAGTTCTAACTATGGCTACACCTTC. This translates into CAWSSNYGYTF.

J is TRBJ2-5 and V is TRBV6-6, with 11 nucleotides matching TRBD1. V lost 8 bases and J lost 2; bases outside the gene matches: 7. The germline V gene encodes CDR1 MNHNY and CDR2 SVGAGI (reference sequence). The CDR3 length is 15 residues. The CDR3 sequence is CASSSGTGGQETQYF. The CDR3 DNA sequence: TGTGCCAGCTCCTCCGGGACAGGGGGGCAAGAGACCCAGTACTTC.

This rearrangement joins TRBV7-9 to TRBJ2-1; TRBD2 aligns across 7 bases. CDR3 length equals 17 residues. Per germline, CDR1 SEHNR and CDR2 FQNEAQ (reference sequence). Trimming took 4 bases from V and 5 from J; bases not matched to a gene: 14. CDR3 coding DNA: TGTGCCAGCAGCTCCCTTGTTGGGGGGGGAAATAACAATGAGCAGTTCTTC. Residues: CASSSLVGGGNNNEQFF.

This clone was counted only a few times. This chain links TRBV28 with TRBJ1-2; TRBD1 matches at 7 bases. This CDR3 spans 16 amino acids. V lost 2 bases to trimming and J lost 4 bases; unmatched junction nucleotides: 10. Germline-derived CDR1 and CDR2 are MDHEN and SYDVKM. As DNA, the CDR3 is TGTGCCAGCAGTTTAGGGGGCAGACAGGGCCGCTATGGCTACACCTTC. Translated, it gives CASSLGGRQGRYGYTF.

V is TRBV7-2 and J is TRBJ2-7; TRBD2 matches at 7 bases. The V and J ends lost 4 bases and 4 bases, in that order; junction bases with no gene match: 4. Germline CDR1 and CDR2: SGHTA and FQGNSA. CDR3 length: 13 residues. In DNA, the CDR3 is TGTGCCAGCAGCTCGGAGCGGGGATACGAGCAGTACTTC. Amino acids: CASSSERGYEQYF.

The chain joins TRBV2 to TRBJ2-7, with 7 nucleotides matching TRBD1. The CDR3 totals 14 residues. Germline loops: CDR1 SNHLY, CDR2 FYNNEI. V trimming: 7 bases; J trimming: 0 bases; junction bases outside the gene matches: 6. As DNA, the CDR3 is TGTGCCAGCAATCGACAGGGCGCCTCCTACGAGCAGTACTTC. Protein product: CASNRQGASYEQYF.

In this sample, this clone turned up a few times. The J gene is TRBJ2-7, the V gene TRBV9; the D call may be TRBD1 or TRBD2 (5 bases each). Trimming shortened V by 4 bases and J by 4 bases, and 21 bases separated the two germline ends. Germline CDR1 is SGDLS and CDR2 is YYNGEE. There are 16 residues in the CDR3. CDR3 in amino acids: CASSPSSKGRPYEQYF. The CDR3, as DNA: TGTGCCAGCAGCCCAAGTAGTAAGGGACGGCCATACGAGCAGTACTTC.

This clone was picked up one time. The chain uses TRBV9 and TRBJ1-2; 9 positions match TRBD1. Germline values: CDR1 SGDLS, CDR2 YYNGEE. The CDR3 length is 15 residues. Losses at the gene ends were 3 bases for V and 7 bases for J; bases not matched to a gene: 10. The CDR3 region has the DNA TGTGCCAGCAGCGCAGGACAGGGGACCCTCTTTGGCTACACCTTC. Translation: CASSAGQGTLFGYTF.

The chain recombines TRBV7-2 with TRBJ1-1; D is ambiguous. The CDR3 has 14 amino acids. Trimming took off 4 bases at V and 6 bases at J, with 15 bases between the two ends. Germline V gene data show CDR1 as SGHTA and CDR2 as FQGNSA. CDR3 in amino acids: CASSSAGWRAEAFF. CDR3 nucleotide sequence: TGTGCCAGCAGCTCCGCCGGGTGGAGGGCTGAAGCTTTCTTT. Full variable domain (remainder filled in from reference TRBV7-2 and TRBJ1-1): GAGVSQSPSNKVTEKGKDVELRCDPISGHTALYWYRQSLGQGLEFLIYFQGNSAPDKSGLPSDRFSAERTGGSVSTLTIQRTQQEDSAVYLCASSSAGWRAEAFFGQGTRLTVV.